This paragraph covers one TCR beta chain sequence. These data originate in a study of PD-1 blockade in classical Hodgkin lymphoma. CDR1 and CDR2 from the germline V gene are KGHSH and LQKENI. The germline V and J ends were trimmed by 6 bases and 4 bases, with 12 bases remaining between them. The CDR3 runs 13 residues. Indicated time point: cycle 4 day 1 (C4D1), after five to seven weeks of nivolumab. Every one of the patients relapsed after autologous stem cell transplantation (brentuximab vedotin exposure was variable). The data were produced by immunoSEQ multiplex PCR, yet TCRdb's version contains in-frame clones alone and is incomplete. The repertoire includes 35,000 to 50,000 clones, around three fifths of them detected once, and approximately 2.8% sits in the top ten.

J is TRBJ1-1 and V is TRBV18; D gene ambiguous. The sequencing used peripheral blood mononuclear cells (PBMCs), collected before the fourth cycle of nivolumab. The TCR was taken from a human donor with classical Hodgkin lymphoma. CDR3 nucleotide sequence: TGTGCCAGCTCCCCAACCCTCACCACTGAAGCTTTCTTT. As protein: CASSPTLTTEAFF.